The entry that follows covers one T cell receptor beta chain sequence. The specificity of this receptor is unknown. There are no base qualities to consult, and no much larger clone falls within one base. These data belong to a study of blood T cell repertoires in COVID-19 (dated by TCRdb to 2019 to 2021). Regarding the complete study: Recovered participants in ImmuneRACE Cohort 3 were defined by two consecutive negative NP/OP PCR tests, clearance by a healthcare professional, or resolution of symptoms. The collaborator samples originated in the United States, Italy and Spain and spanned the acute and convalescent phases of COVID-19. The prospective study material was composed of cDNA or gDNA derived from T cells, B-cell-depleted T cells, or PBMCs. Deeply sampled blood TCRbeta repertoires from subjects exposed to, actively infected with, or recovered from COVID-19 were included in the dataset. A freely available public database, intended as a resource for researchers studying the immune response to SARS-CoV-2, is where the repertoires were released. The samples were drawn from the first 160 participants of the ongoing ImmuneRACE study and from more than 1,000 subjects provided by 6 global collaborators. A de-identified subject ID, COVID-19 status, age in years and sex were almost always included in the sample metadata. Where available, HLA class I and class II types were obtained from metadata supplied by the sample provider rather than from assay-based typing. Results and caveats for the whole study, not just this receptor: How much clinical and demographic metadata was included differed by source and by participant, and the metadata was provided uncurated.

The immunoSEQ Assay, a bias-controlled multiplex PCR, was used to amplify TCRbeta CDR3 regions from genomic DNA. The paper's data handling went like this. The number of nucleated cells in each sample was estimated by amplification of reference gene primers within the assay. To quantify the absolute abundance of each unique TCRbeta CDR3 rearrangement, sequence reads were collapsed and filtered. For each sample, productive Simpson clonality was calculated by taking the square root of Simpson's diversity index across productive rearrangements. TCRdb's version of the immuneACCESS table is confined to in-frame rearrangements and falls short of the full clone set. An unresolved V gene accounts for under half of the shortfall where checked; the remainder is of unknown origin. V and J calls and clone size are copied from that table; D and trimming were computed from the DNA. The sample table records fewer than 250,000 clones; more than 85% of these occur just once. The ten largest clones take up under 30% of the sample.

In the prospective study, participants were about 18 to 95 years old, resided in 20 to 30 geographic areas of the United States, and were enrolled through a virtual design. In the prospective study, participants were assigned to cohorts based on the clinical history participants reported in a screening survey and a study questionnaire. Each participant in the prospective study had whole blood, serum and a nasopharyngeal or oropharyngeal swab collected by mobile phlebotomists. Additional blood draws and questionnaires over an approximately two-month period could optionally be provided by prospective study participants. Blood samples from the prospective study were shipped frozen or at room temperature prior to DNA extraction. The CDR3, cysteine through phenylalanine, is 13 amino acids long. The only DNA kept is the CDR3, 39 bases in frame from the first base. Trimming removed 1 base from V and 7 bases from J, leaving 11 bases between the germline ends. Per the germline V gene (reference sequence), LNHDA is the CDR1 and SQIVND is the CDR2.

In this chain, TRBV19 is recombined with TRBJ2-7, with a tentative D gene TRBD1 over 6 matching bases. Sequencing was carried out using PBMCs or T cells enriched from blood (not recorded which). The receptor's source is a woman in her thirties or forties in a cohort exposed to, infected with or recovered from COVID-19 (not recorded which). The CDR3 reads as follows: CASSIVQGNEQYF. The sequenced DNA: TGTGCCAGTAGTATAGTACAGGGAAATGAGCAGTACTTC.